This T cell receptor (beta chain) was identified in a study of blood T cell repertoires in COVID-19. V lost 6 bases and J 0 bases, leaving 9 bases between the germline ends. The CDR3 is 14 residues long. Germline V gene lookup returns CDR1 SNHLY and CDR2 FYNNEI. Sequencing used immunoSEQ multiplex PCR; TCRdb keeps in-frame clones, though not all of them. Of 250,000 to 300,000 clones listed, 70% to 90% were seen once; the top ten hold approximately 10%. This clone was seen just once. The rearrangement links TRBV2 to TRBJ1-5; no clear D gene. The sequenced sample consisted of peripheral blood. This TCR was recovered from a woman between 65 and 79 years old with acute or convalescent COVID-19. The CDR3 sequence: CASSEVYSNQPQHF. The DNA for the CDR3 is TGTGCCAGCAGCGAGGTTTATAGCAATCAGCCCCAGCATTTT. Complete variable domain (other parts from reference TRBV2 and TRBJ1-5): EPEVTQTPSHQVTQMGQEVILRCVPISNHLYFYWYRQILGQKVEFLVSFYNNEISEKSEIFDDQFSVERPDGSNFTLKIRSTKLEDSAMYFCASSEVYSNQPQHFGDGTRLSIL.